This T cell receptor (beta chain) was retrieved from a study of blood T cell repertoires in COVID-19. At the level of the study: T cells, B-cell-depleted T cells, or PBMCs supplied cDNA or gDNA.

During active infection, Seattle patients enrolled and were then monitored through disease. Repertoires were generated with immunoSEQ multiplex PCR, while TCRdb's copy carries only in-frame clones and drops some. The repertoire has about 160,000 clones, approximately 86% of them found once; the top ten carry 7%. The CDR3 covers 17 residues. V was clipped by 6 bases and J by 8 bases; unmatched bases: 17. CDR1 is MNHNY and CDR2 is SVGAGI in the germline V gene (reference sequence). The V and J genes are TRBV6-6 and TRBJ2-1, with 9 nucleotides matching TRBD2. The sequenced sample was peripheral blood. The clonotype comes from a woman aged 40 to 50 with COVID-19, enrolled during active disease. CDR3 in amino acids: CASSRSNAASGIDEQFF. The CDR3 coding sequence is TGTGCCAGCAGCCGAAGTAACGCCGCTAGCGGGATCGATGAGCAGTTCTTC.